This T cell receptor beta chain was captured in a study of blood T cells in healthy people across ages. The second PCR ran roughly 7 to 12 cycles with a sample-barcoded 5' primer and J-beta primers. A single record per CDR3 protein comes from TCRdb applying MiXCR to the 5' RACE reads. The sample lists about a million distinct CDR3 sequences; roughly 50% were seen once. Healthy individuals of Caucasian origin from Russia, aged roughly 6 to 90, served as donors. Samples had at least 7 million PBMCs isolated from them. In this sample, this clonotype turned up a few times. V was clipped by 0 bases and J by 5 bases, with 10 bases between them. CDR3 length: 14 residues. Germline V gene data show CDR1 as SGDLS and CDR2 as YYNGEE.

The sequencing sample was made of blood. This TCR derives from a woman aged 60-75 years in good health. This rearrangement joins TRBV9 to TRBJ2-3; possibly TRBD2 for D (6 bases). CDR3 amino acids: CASSVAWGGDTQYF. As DNA, the CDR3 is TGTGCCAGCAGCGTAGCGTGGGGAGGAGATACGCAGTATTTT.